The 26 T cell receptor beta chains below all came from one sample that was sequenced in a study of blood T cells in healthy people across ages. Together with a sample-barcoded 5' primer, a J-beta primer mix was included in a second PCR lasting about 7 to 11 cycles. TCRdb fed the 5' RACE reads into MiXCR, producing one record per CDR3 protein. The table includes about 940,000 distinct CDR3 sequences, around 46% detected once. The sequenced sample was blood. These receptors all stem from a man younger than 45 in good health.

In its sample, this clonotype was seen a few times. J is TRBJ2-7 and V is TRBV7-2; D is ambiguous. Trimming removed 1 base at V and 5 bases at J, with 12 bases between. The CDR3 is made up of 14 amino acids. Germline loops: CDR1 SGHTA, CDR2 FQGNSA. In nucleotides, the CDR3 is TGTGCCAGCAGCTTAGGCTGGTCTCGGGACGAGCAGTACTTC. It codes for CASSLGWSRDEQYF.

The CDR3 region has the DNA TGCGCCAGCAGCCCAGAAGGGGCGGGGGGGTACAATGAGCAGTTCTTC. The encoded protein is CASSPEGAGGYNEQFF. V usage is TRBV4-1 and J usage is TRBJ2-1, with TRBD2 matching over 9 bases. Looked up from germline, CDR1 is MGHRA and CDR2 is YSYEKL. The CDR3 spans 16 residues. V was pared by 4 bases and J by 4 bases, with 8 bases of the junction left unmatched.

The chain recombines TRBV20-1 with TRBJ1-4; D is undetermined. There are 12 residues in the CDR3. V lost 1 base, J lost 7 bases, and 7 bases lay in between. The germline CDR1 and CDR2 sequences are DFQATT and SNEGSKA (reference sequence). In DNA, the CDR3 is TGCAGTGCTAGAGTTCAGTTTGAAAAACTGTTTTTT. Protein sequence: CSARVQFEKLFF.

This clonotype was counted once. The chain is built from TRBV27 and TRBJ1-2, with TRBD1 matching 9 bases. Trimming at V came to 3 bases and at J to 8 bases, leaving 10 bases not matched to a gene. The CDR3 extends over 15 amino acids. Looked up from germline, CDR1 is MNHEY and CDR2 is SMNVEV (reference sequence). This CDR3 reads CASSFPGQGMRGYTF. In DNA form, the CDR3 reads TGTGCCAGCAGTTTTCCCGGACAGGGGATGAGGGGCTACACCTTC.

The table lists this clonotype with many counts. The genes are TRBV11-3 and TRBJ2-2; D ambiguous. The CDR3 has 18 amino acids. V was trimmed by 3 bases and J by 1 base, leaving 18 bases between them. CDR1 and CDR2 from the germline V gene are SGHNT and YENEEA. In DNA form, the CDR3 reads TGTGCCAGCAGCTTTCCGCCACTTGGCAGAATGAACACCGGGGAGCTGTTTTTT. It encodes CASSFPPLGRMNTGELFF.

The rearrangement uses TRBV6-2 or TRBV6-3 and TRBJ2-3, with 9 bases identical to TRBD2. The CDR3 covers 17 residues. J gave up 3 bases and V 5 bases, and 12 bases lay outside the gene matches. The germline CDR1 and CDR2 sequences are MNHEY and SVGEGT. The CDR3 loop is CASSPAFASGETDTQYF. In DNA, the CDR3 is TGTGCCAGCAGTCCCGCCTTCGCTAGCGGGGAAACAGATACGCAGTATTTT.

This clonotype showed up many times. In DNA, the CDR3 is TGTGCCAGCAGCCAAGAAGAGACCCAGTACTTC. Amino acid sequence: CASSQEETQYF. This chain joins TRBV4-2 and TRBJ2-5; no definite D call. The CDR3 is 11 amino acids. In germline, CDR1 is LGHNA, CDR2 YNFKEQ. Between the trimmed V and J ends, which lost 0 bases and 4 bases, there was a span of 0 bases.

This clonotype was picked up a small number of times. V is TRBV6-6 and J is TRBJ1-4; tentatively, D is TRBD1 (5 bases). This CDR3 has 16 residues. The germline V gene has CDR1 MNHNY and CDR2 SVGAGI (reference sequence). The germline V and J ends were trimmed by 5 bases and 3 bases, with 16 bases remaining between them. As DNA, the CDR3 is TGTGCCAGCAGTCCCGACAGCCTCCTACCTAATGAAAAACTGTTTTTT. Amino acids: CASSPDSLLPNEKLFF.

This clonotype has only a few counts. The rearrangement links TRBV7-9 to TRBJ1-1; D unclear. Trimming removed 1 base from V and 4 bases from J, with 4 bases in between. Germline lookup yields CDR1 SEHNR and CDR2 FQNEAQ (reference sequence). This CDR3 spans 12 amino acids. CDR3 amino acids: CASSLERTEAFF. The DNA for the CDR3 is TGTGCCAGCAGCTTAGAGCGCACTGAAGCTTTCTTT. Together with reference TRBV7-9 and TRBJ1-1, the CDR3 gives the full variable domain: DTGVSQNPRHKITKRGQNVTFRCDPISEHNRLYWYRQTLGQGPEFLTYFQNEAQLEKSRLLSDRFSAERPKGSFSTLEIQRTEQGDSAMYLCASSLERTEAFFGQGTRLTVV.

V gene TRBV18 combines with J gene TRBJ1-2; no firm D call. CDR1 is KGHSH and CDR2 is LQKENI in the germline V gene. V dropped 6 bases and J dropped 0 bases, with 17 bases sitting between them. CDR3 length equals 16 residues. CDR3 region: CASSPLPEIANYGYTF. The CDR3 DNA is TGTGCCAGCTCCCCCCTGCCAGAGATAGCTAACTATGGCTACACCTTC.

The chain employs TRBV11-1 and TRBJ1-4, with D tentatively TRBD1 (6 bases). From germline, CDR1 is SGHAT and CDR2 FQDESV (reference sequence). There are 15 residues in the CDR3. V was trimmed by 4 bases and J by 0 bases, leaving 9 bases between them. In DNA form, the CDR3 reads TGTGCCAGCAGCTCATGGACAGCAACTAATGAAAAACTGTTTTTT. It encodes CASSSWTATNEKLFF.

CDR3 region: CSVAHHKETQYF. The CDR3 nucleotides read TGCAGCGTTGCTCACCACAAAGAGACCCAGTACTTC. The chain carries TRBV29-1 and TRBJ2-5; D unclear. The CDR3 spans 12 residues. V lost 4 bases to trimming and J lost 3 bases, with 9 bases between them. The germline gives CDR1 SQVTM, CDR2 ANQGSEA.

To note about this clonotype: One junction end disagrees with the germline gene, perhaps due to a read error. This chain connects TRBV7-2 to TRBJ2-2; possible D gene TRBD1, 5 bases. The CDR3 totals 16 residues. Germline V gene sequence: CDR1 SGHTA, CDR2 FQGNSA. In DNA form, the CDR3 reads TGTGTCAGCAGCTTAGGGGCTTCGGTGGCAACCGGGGAGCTGTTTTTT. Encoded protein: CVSSLGASVATGELFF. Variable domain in full (rest from reference TRBV7-2 and TRBJ2-2): GAGVSQSPSNKVTEKGKDVELRCDPISGHTALYWYRQSLGQGLEFLIYFQGNSAPDKSGLPSDRFSAERTGGSVSTLTIQRTQQEDSAVYLCVSSLGASVATGELFFGEGSRLTVL.

The chain is built from TRBV5-7 and TRBJ2-1; 7 nucleotides align to TRBD1. TRBV5-7 qualifies as an ORF whose function is uncertain. The CDR3 is 20 amino acids. V lost 4 bases and J lost 0; bases outside the gene matches: 19. DNA for the CDR3: TGTGCCAGCAGCGCTCCTTACGGGACAGCCTTATTAAGCTCCTACAATGAGCAGTTCTTC. The encoded protein is CASSAPYGTALLSSYNEQFF.

This chain joins TRBV28 and TRBJ1-5; D gene uncertain. The V gene lost 6 bases and the J gene lost 2 bases, with 17 bases spanning the gap. Per the germline V gene, CDR1 is MDHEN and CDR2 is SYDVKM. This CDR3 region has 16 residues. The CDR3 reads CASRFLTQLGNQPQHF. CDR3 nucleotides: TGTGCCAGCAGGTTCTTAACTCAGTTGGGCAATCAGCCCCAGCATTTT.

This clonotype was seen more than once but under ten times. V is TRBV6-6 and J is TRBJ2-7; D not resolved. The CDR3 is made up of 13 amino acids. V was cut by 1 base and J by 7 bases, with 11 bases left in between. CDR1 and CDR2 (germline): MNHNY, SVGAGI (reference sequence). The CDR3 reads CASSYLGASEQYF. As DNA, the CDR3 is TGTGCCAGCAGTTACTTAGGTGCCTCGGAGCAGTACTTC.

The genes are TRBV2 and TRBJ1-6, with 8 bases matching TRBD1. Germline CDR1 is SNHLY and CDR2 is FYNNEI. This CDR3 comprises 17 residues. Trimming removed 11 bases from V and 10 bases from J; junction bases left unmatched: 22. The CDR3 DNA sequence: TGTGCCCAGCAGTTGGACAGGGCTCCCTCGTTGAAGTCACCCCTCCACTTT. Amino acid sequence: CAQQLDRAPSLKSPLHF.

The V call is TRBV28, the J call TRBJ2-4; D is unresolved. The J call is in doubt because the DNA end fits TRBJ2-7 better. Per the germline V gene, CDR1 is MDHEN and CDR2 is SYDVKM. CDR3 length equals 12 residues. CDR3 coding DNA: TGTGCCAGCAATTCAAATCCCTACGAGCAGTACTTC. It yields the protein CASNSNPYEQYF.

The genes are TRBV27 and TRBJ1-2; possible D gene TRBD1, 5 bases. The ends were cut back, 5 bases at V and 2 bases at J, with 15 bases in the middle. The germline V gene encodes CDR1 MNHEY and CDR2 SMNVEV (reference sequence). There are 15 residues in the CDR3. DNA of the CDR3: TGTGCCAGCAGTATGACATCCTGGGGGAACTATGGCTACACCTTC. Encoded protein: CASSMTSWGNYGYTF.

V and J are TRBV29-1 and TRBJ2-7; 7 bases agree with TRBD1. Looked up from germline, CDR1 is SQVTM and CDR2 is ANQGSEA. The CDR3 contains 14 residues. V shed 4 bases, J shed 3 bases, and the junction held 9 bases outside the gene matches. CDR3 sequence reads: CSVVGDSSNYEQYF. The CDR3 DNA is TGCAGCGTTGTAGGGGACAGCAGTAACTACGAGCAGTACTTC.

The chain joins TRBV12-3 or TRBV12-4 to TRBJ2-4; 8 bases are shared with TRBD1. The J segment lost 3 bases and the V segment lost 5 bases, leaving 12 bases of the junction unmatched. This CDR3 contains 17 residues. The CDR3 spells CASSPSDRVYGKNIQYF. For the CDR3, the DNA is TGTGCCAGCAGTCCCTCGGACAGGGTCTATGGCAAAAACATTCAGTACTTC.

The chain is built from TRBV12-3 or TRBV12-4 and TRBJ2-2, with a tentative D call TRBD2 (5 bases). V lost 3 bases and J 6 bases, leaving 8 bases between the germline ends. This CDR3 is built from 13 residues. The CDR3 sequence is CASSFTSSGELFF. The CDR3 DNA reads as TGTGCCAGCAGTTTTACTAGTTCCGGGGAGCTGTTTTTT.

This chain uses TRBV29-1 with TRBJ1-4, with D tentatively TRBD1 (5 bases). This CDR3 is built from 12 residues. Germline V gene sequence: CDR1 SQVTM, CDR2 ANQGSEA. The CDR3 spells CSTLLDTSGVFF. The CDR3 DNA reads as TGCAGTACCCTCCTGGACACGAGTGGAGTGTTTTTT.

This clonotype was seen many times. The J gene is TRBJ2-7, the V gene TRBV29-1; D may be TRBD1 (6 bases). The CDR3 is 16 residues long. Germline V gene sequence: CDR1 SQVTM, CDR2 ANQGSEA. Deletions cut 0 bases from V and 0 bases from J, with 15 bases between. CDR3 sequence reads: CSVEDAPDSSSYEQYF. In DNA form, the CDR3 reads TGCAGCGTTGAAGATGCCCCGGACAGTTCCTCCTACGAGCAGTACTTC.

A single count supports this clonotype. The V and J genes are TRBV20-1 and TRBJ2-7; no firm D call. CDR3 length: 14 amino acids. Germline CDR1 is DFQATT and CDR2 is SNEGSKA (reference sequence). V lost 0 bases and J 0 bases, leaving 9 bases between the germline ends. The CDR3 DNA follows: TGCAGTGCTAGAGATCGCCGGATCTCCTACGAGCAGTACTTC. Residues: CSARDRRISYEQYF.

The chain uses TRBV7-9 and TRBJ1-1; possible D gene TRBD1, 6 bases. The CDR3 contains 15 residues. V was pared by 5 bases and J by 0 bases, with 13 bases between. In germline, CDR1 is SEHNR, CDR2 FQNEAQ (reference sequence). Here the CDR3 DNA reads TGTGCCAGCAGCCCCCAGGGGACTGTGAACACTGAAGCTTTCTTT. It codes for CASSPQGTVNTEAFF. The complete variable domain, with remaining parts taken from reference TRBV7-9 and TRBJ1-1, reads DTGVSQNPRHKITKRGQNVTFRCDPISEHNRLYWYRQTLGQGPEFLTYFQNEAQLEKSRLLSDRFSAERPKGSFSTLEIQRTEQGDSAMYLCASSPQGTVNTEAFFGQGTRLTVV.